This T cell receptor (beta chain) derives from a study of T cells in Graves' hyperthyroidism and ophthalmopathy. Findings and limits, study-wide: By a 13 V-J model, ophthalmopathy was set apart from stable hyperthyroidism.

TCR beta CDR3 region amplification was performed from RNA transcripts. With the HTBI primer set, the TCR CDR3 went through a first round of RT-PCR. TCRdb independently ran MiXCR on the multiplex PCR reads; one entry per CDR3 protein. In the table there are approximately 590,000 distinct CDR3 sequences, 15% to 19% of which are singletons. Clinical symptoms, serum thyroxine and TRAb, thyroid ultrasound and orbital computed tomography were used for the diagnoses. This CDR3 has 15 residues. V lost 3 bases and J lost 3, with 17 bases in between. Looked up from germline, CDR1 is DFQATT and CDR2 is SNEGSKA (reference sequence). This clonotype has at least ten counts. No antigen is known for it.

The chain recombines TRBV20-1 with TRBJ1-2; perhaps TRBD1 as D (5 bases). The source of this sequence is a woman between 25 and 40 years old with Graves' hyperthyroidism. What was sequenced was blood. This CDR3 reads CSAREIAGRDYGYTF. The CDR3 nucleotides read TGCAGTGCTAGGGAAATCGCGGGCAGGGACTATGGCTACACCTTC.